This TCR beta chain is from a study of Ad26.COV2.S vaccination and SARS-CoV-2 variants. Study-wide background: Trial arm assignment for the donor was COV1001 Ad26.COV2.S. The study gave Ad26.COV2.S intramuscularly, once or twice 56 days apart. Whole-study results and caveats: There was reportedly substantial breadth in spike-specific CD8+ and CD4+ T cell responses after vaccination. Estimates derived from TCR breadth and depth analyses may have underestimated total T cell responses.

The CDR3 has 17 amino acids. Germline-derived CDR1 and CDR2 are LNHDA and SQIVND (reference sequence). The V and J ends lost 0 bases and 4 bases, in that order; junction bases with no gene match: 4. Comment on this clone: Its specificity is not known.

Treatment reported: over 15 received Ad26.COV2.S at low or high dose, single or two shots; 5 received placebo; per-sample allocation not given. Samples came from day 63 after the first vaccine or placebo injection. Profiling relied on immunoSEQ multiplex PCR, and the TCRdb table lists in-frame clones only, not all of them. The sample has just over 350,000 clones; roughly 84% are singletons. The TCR sequence derives from a person between 18 and 65 years old who received the Ad26.COV2.S COVID-19 vaccine or a placebo. Sequencing was performed on peripheral blood, taken in a trial of Ad26.COV2.S vaccine versus placebo. This chain connects TRBV19 to TRBJ2-1, with 12 bases aligning to TRBD2. The CDR3 DNA sequence: TGTGCCAGTAGTATAGAGGGACTAGCGGGTTTATACAATGAGCAGTTCTTC. It yields the protein CASSIEGLAGLYNEQFF.